The 20 T cell receptor beta chains in this list originate from one sample, sequenced in a study of OX40 agonist ivuxolimab in advanced cancers. The library was obtained by the immunoSEQ multiplex PCR assay. Held by TCRdb, this immuneACCESS table contains in-frame sequences only and omits some clones. Under half of the omission traces to an unresolved V gene where checked; the cause of the rest is unknown. This sample is represented by some 21,000 clones; approximately 87% of them were singletons. Around 20% of the sample is taken by the ten largest. The source was CD4+ or CD8+ T cells sorted from blood, collected in a trial of the OX40 agonist ivuxolimab. The receptor set was obtained from an adult with an advanced solid tumor such as melanoma, head and neck, liver or kidney cancer.

The V and J genes are TRBV7-2 and TRBJ2-2; 7 positions agree with TRBD1. Germline values: CDR1 SGHTA, CDR2 FQGNSA. The CDR3 runs 17 residues. J was trimmed by 3 bases and V by 3 bases; bases with no gene match: 10. CDR3 nucleotide sequence: TGTGCCAGCAGCTTCAGCGACAGGGTATATGACACCGGGGAGCTGTTTTTT. Protein: CASSFSDRVYDTGELFF.

This sequence joins TRBV10-2 and TRBJ2-3, with 7 bases fitting TRBD1. Germline V gene data show CDR1 as WSHSY and CDR2 as SAAADI. Trimming removed 5 bases from V and 2 bases from J; junction bases left unmatched: 7. This CDR3 is built from 15 residues. As DNA, the CDR3 is TGCGCCAGCAGTCATACGACAGGGATCACAGATACGCAGTATTTT. The encoded protein is CASSHTTGITDTQYF.

The chain has TRBV19 and TRBJ1-3, with no clear D. The V and J ends lost 4 bases and 0 bases respectively, with 13 bases between them. The CDR3 loop spans 16 amino acids. Germline values: CDR1 LNHDA, CDR2 SQIVND (reference sequence). CDR3 bases: TGTGCCAGTAGTACCTCCCTTGCCAGCTCTGGAAACACCATATATTTT. This sequence encodes CASSTSLASSGNTIYF. The variable domain in full, completed from reference TRBV19 and TRBJ1-3, reads DGGITQSPKYLFRKEGQNVTLSCEQNLNHDAMYWYRQDPGQGLRLIYYSQIVNDFQKGDIAEGYSVSREKKESFPLTVTSAQKNPTAFYLCASSTSLASSGNTIYFGEGSWLTVV.

This chain joins TRBV27 and TRBJ2-2; D call uncertain. Germline values: CDR1 MNHEY, CDR2 SMNVEV (reference sequence). This CDR3 spans 15 amino acids. V lost 5 bases, J lost 4 bases, and 14 bases lay in between. The CDR3 spells CASSPQTGLTGELFF. CDR3 nucleotides: TGTGCCAGCAGTCCACAGACCGGCCTCACCGGGGAGCTGTTTTTT.

The rearrangement joins TRBV6-5 to TRBJ1-1, with a weak D call TRBD1 (6 bases). V was cut by 0 bases and J by 5 bases, with 13 bases left in between. Germline V lookup: CDR1 MNHEY, CDR2 SVGAGI. The CDR3 extends over 15 amino acids. The CDR3, as DNA: TGTGCCAGCAGTTACTCGGGGGGCTTGGGAACTGAAGCTTTCTTT. It yields the protein CASSYSGGLGTEAFF.

The gene calls are TRBV7-3 and TRBJ1-1; TRBD1 agrees at 12 bases. Germline assignment: CDR1 SGHTA and CDR2 FQGTGA. This CDR3 is 15 amino acids long. The ends lost 5 bases at V and 2 bases at J; junction bases unmatched: 3. The CDR3 sequence is CASSPGTGGNTEAFF. CDR3 DNA sequence: TGTGCCAGCAGCCCCGGGACAGGGGGCAACACTGAAGCTTTCTTT.

The rearrangement links TRBV15 to TRBJ1-1; D gene ambiguous. CDR1 LNHNV and CDR2 YYDKDF come from the germline V gene (reference sequence). Trimming removed 6 bases at V and 1 base at J, with 12 bases between. The CDR3 totals 14 residues. The CDR3 DNA follows: TGTGCCACCAGTCTGACCCCGGAGAACACTGAAGCTTTCTTT. Translated, it gives CATSLTPENTEAFF.

The chain links TRBV7-3 to TRBJ2-5, with TRBD1 matching over 12 bases. The junction had 6 bases not matched to a gene; V was cut back by 5 bases and J by 5 bases. Germline values: CDR1 SGHTA, CDR2 FQGTGA. This CDR3 has 15 amino acids. Here the CDR3 reads CASSPGQGAVETQYF. The CDR3 DNA follows: TGTGCCAGCAGCCCGGGACAGGGGGCTGTGGAGACCCAGTACTTC.

Note on this clone: Since no conserved phenylalanine or tryptophan closes the CDR3, a read error is the likely cause. The rearrangement uses TRBV4-1 and TRBJ1-6; no reliable D call. The CDR3 loop spans 14 amino acids. V dropped 1 base and J dropped 7 bases, with 8 bases sitting between them. The germline V gene has CDR1 MGHRA and CDR2 YSYEKL. The CDR3 nucleotides are TGCGCCAGCAGCCAAGTCGCGGAGAATTCACCCCTCCACCTT. Translating it yields CASSQVAENSPLHL.

This sequence joins TRBV27 and TRBJ2-7; the D is unclear. Trimming pared 6 bases from V and 2 bases from J, leaving 14 bases between. The CDR3 runs to 14 residues. Germline-derived CDR1 and CDR2 are MNHEY and SMNVEV (reference sequence). CDR3 sequence reads: CASSRTGLPYEQYF. CDR3 nucleotide sequence: TGTGCCAGCAGCCGTACCGGGCTCCCCTACGAGCAGTACTTC.

This chain links TRBV11-2 with TRBJ1-2; TRBD1 is a possible D gene (5 bases). Germline assignment: CDR1 SGHAT and CDR2 FQNNGV. V was shortened by 4 bases and J by 6 bases, with 21 bases between the two germline ends. This CDR3 region has 16 residues. The CDR3 coding sequence is TGTGCCAGCAGCTCCGGAGCGATGGAGGGGCTTGATGGCTACACCTTC. Translated, it gives CASSSGAMEGLDGYTF.

This rearrangement joins TRBV19 to TRBJ2-1; 11 bases are a match to TRBD1. The J segment lost 4 bases and the V segment lost 7 bases, leaving 9 bases of the junction unmatched. CDR1 and CDR2 (germline): LNHDA, SQIVND (reference sequence). The CDR3 consists of 16 residues. The CDR3 nucleotides are TGTGCCAGTAACCTTTTGGACAGGGGGCTGTACAATGAGCAGTTCTTC. Translating gives CASNLLDRGLYNEQFF.

The chain uses TRBV5-8 and TRBJ1-1, with 9 positions matching TRBD1. The CDR3 has 16 amino acids. Germline V lookup: CDR1 SGHTS, CDR2 YDEGEE. The V and J ends lost 4 bases and 4 bases, in that order; junction bases with no gene match: 11. The CDR3 region is CASSETQGAGSTEAFF. CDR3 bases: TGTGCCAGCAGCGAAACACAGGGGGCGGGGAGCACTGAAGCTTTCTTT.

Note on this clone: Additional DNA sequences in this sample encode the identical CDR3. The V call is TRBV15, the J call TRBJ1-1; D call uncertain. V lost 3 bases and J 0 bases, leaving 8 bases between the germline ends. Germline loops: CDR1 LNHNV, CDR2 YYDKDF (reference sequence). The length of the CDR3 is 14 residues. CDR3 nucleotides: TGTGCCACCAGCAGGGACCGCATGAACACTGAAGCTTTCTTT. Translated: CATSRDRMNTEAFF.

This chain uses TRBV27 with TRBJ2-1, with D hard to call. The germline gives CDR1 MNHEY, CDR2 SMNVEV (reference sequence). The CDR3 is 12 amino acids. V was trimmed by 2 bases and J by 12 bases, leaving 11 bases between them. As DNA, the CDR3 is TGTGCCAGCAGTTTAAGCGCTACGGGGCAGTTCTTC. As protein: CASSLSATGQFF.

The chain couples TRBV29-1 to TRBJ1-2; 8 bases are a match to TRBD1. V shed 7 bases, J shed 4 bases, and the junction held 8 bases outside the gene matches. Germline V gene data show CDR1 as SQVTM and CDR2 as ANQGSEA. The CDR3 spans 13 residues. Written as DNA, the CDR3 is TGCAGCGCATGGACAGGGAGTATCTATGGCTACACCTTC. It specifies CSAWTGSIYGYTF.

This chain links TRBV19 with TRBJ1-5, with D tentatively TRBD1 (5 bases). Germline CDR1 and CDR2: LNHDA and SQIVND (reference sequence). This CDR3 has 13 residues. In nucleotides, the CDR3 is TGTGCTACTGAGCCTTCTGCAGGGCAGGTCCAGCATTTT. Translation: CATEPSAGQVQHF.

The chain couples TRBV13 to TRBJ2-3; D is ambiguous. CDR1 is PRHDT and CDR2 is FYEKMQ in the germline V gene (reference sequence). The CDR3 has 13 amino acids. Trimming removed 0 bases at V and 0 bases at J, with 1 base between. This chain's CDR3 is CASSLGSTDTQYF. CDR3 nucleotide sequence: TGTGCCAGCAGCTTAGGGAGCACAGATACGCAGTATTTT.

The chain links TRBV4-3 to TRBJ2-7; 8 bases are shared with TRBD2. Germline V gives CDR1 LGHNA, CDR2 YSLEER. The V gene end was trimmed by 1 base and the J gene end by 3 bases; junction bases not matched to a gene: 8. The CDR3 runs 16 residues. DNA for the CDR3: TGCGCCAGCAGCCAAGTGCAGCGGGGGACTATCTACGAGCAGTACTTC. Residues: CASSQVQRGTIYEQYF.

J is TRBJ1-1 and V is TRBV7-3; TRBD1 is a possible D gene (5 bases). CDR1 is SGHTA, CDR2 FQGTGA, per germline. The CDR3 has 14 residues. The V gene lost 2 bases and the J gene lost 3 bases, with 10 bases spanning the gap. The CDR3 region is CASSLGVGDTEAFF. Written as DNA, the CDR3 is TGTGCCAGCAGCTTAGGAGTGGGGGACACTGAAGCTTTCTTT.